This TCR beta chain was sequenced in a study of blood T cell repertoires in COVID-19. Trimming at V came to 6 bases and at J to 7 bases, leaving 10 bases not matched to a gene. Per germline, CDR1 KGHSH and CDR2 LQKENI. This CDR3 comprises 15 residues. Clones were read by immunoSEQ multiplex PCR, and TCRdb kept only the in-frame ones, dropping some. The sample records about 160,000 clones, approximately 81% being singletons. The chain is built from TRBV18 and TRBJ1-5; 9 positions agree with TRBD1. Sequencing used peripheral blood. The receptor's source is a human donor with acute or convalescent COVID-19. The donor label of this sample is uncertain. DNA for the CDR3: TGTGCCAGCTCGGAGGACAGGGGTGGGGAACAGCCCCAGCATTTT. Its translation: CASSEDRGGEQPQHF.